This is a list of T cell receptor beta chains from one sample in a study of response to subunit inactivated influenza vaccine. One entry per CDR3 protein results from TCRdb running MiXCR on the RT-PCR reads. The sample lists about 540,000 distinct CDR3 sequences, around a quarter occurring once. The sample also formed part of further work on T cells expressing NK-cell markers.

Sequenced material: CD4+ T cells sorted from PBMCs, taken 12 days after vaccination. These receptors were obtained from a man between 50 and 59 years old who received an inactivated influenza vaccine. Each CDR3 is given with its conserved first and last residue. Fields, in order: V gene, clone size, D gene, J gene, CDR3 protein, CDR3 DNA. D genes are given only for firm matches. Size values are once, few and many counts, or a class for expanded clones, and some rows have none.

V: TRBV20-1
size: -
D: TRBD1
J: TRBJ2-3
CDR3: CSARATGQGAADTQYF
DNA: TGCAGTGCCCGAGCTACGGGACAGGGGGCAGCAGATACGCAGTATTTT

V: TRBV14
size: few
D: TRBD2
J: TRBJ2-3
CDR3: CASSQDFWTSGGPSTDTQYF
DNA: TGTGCCAGCAGCCAAGATTTCTGGACTAGCGGGGGGCCTAGCACAGATACGCAGTATTTT

V: TRBV11-3
size: many
D: TRBD2
J: TRBJ2-1
CDR3: CASSSRTSGNHNEQFF
DNA: TGTGCCAGCAGCTCCCGGACTAGCGGGAACCACAATGAGCAGTTCTTC

V: TRBV5-1
size: few
D: -
J: TRBJ1-2
CDR3: CASSSGQPNYGYTF
DNA: TGCGCCAGCAGCTCTGGACAGCCAAACTATGGCTACACCTTC

V: TRBV20-1
size: -
D: TRBD1
J: TRBJ2-7
CDR3: CSARDSTGGAHLPYEQYF
DNA: TGCAGTGCTAGAGATTCGACAGGGGGAGCGCATCTTCCCTACGAGCAGTACTTC

V: TRBV10-3
size: many
D: -
J: TRBJ1-6
CDR3: CASRNQGRSPLHF
DNA: TGTGCCAGCAGGAATCAAGGGAGGTCACCCCTCCACTTT

V: TRBV5-6
size: few
D: -
J: TRBJ2-2
CDR3: CASSLVYLTGELFF
DNA: TGTGCCAGCAGCTTGGTTTACCTAACCGGGGAGCTGTTTTTT

V: TRBV3-1
size: few
D: TRBD2
J: TRBJ2-7
CDR3: CASSRTSNEQYF
DNA: TGTGCCAGCAGCCGGACTAGTAACGAGCAGTACTTC

V: TRBV12-3/TRBV12-4
size: -
D: TRBD2
J: TRBJ2-1
CDR3: CASERGGTSASNEQFF
DNA: TGTGCCAGTGAAAGAGGGGGGACTAGCGCCTCCAATGAGCAGTTCTTC

V: TRBV12-3/TRBV12-4
size: -
D: -
J: TRBJ2-1
CDR3: CASSLRGASTNEQFF
DNA: TGTGCCAGCAGTTTAAGAGGGGCTAGTACCAATGAGCAGTTCTTC

V: TRBV7-9
size: few
D: -
J: TRBJ2-1
CDR3: CASSLERWGGNEQFF
DNA: TGTGCCAGCAGCTTAGAGAGGTGGGGCGGCAATGAGCAGTTCTTC

V: TRBV4-1
size: few
D: -
J: TRBJ2-1
CDR3: CASSQDKRGFEQFF
DNA: TGCGCCAGCAGCCAAGATAAAAGGGGGTTTGAGCAGTTCTTC

V: TRBV7-2
size: -
D: -
J: TRBJ1-4
CDR3: CASSLAAGQPNEKLFF
DNA: TGTGCCAGCAGCTTAGCTGCAGGGCAACCAAATGAAAAACTGTTTTTT

V: TRBV7-2
size: -
D: -
J: TRBJ2-7
CDR3: CASSPDGVGSEQYF
DNA: TGTGCCAGCAGCCCCGATGGGGTGGGATCCGAGCAGTACTTC

V: TRBV9
size: many
D: TRBD1
J: TRBJ1-6
CDR3: CASSAGTGYNSPLHF
DNA: TGTGCCAGCAGCGCCGGGACAGGATATAATTCACCCCTCCACTTT

V: TRBV5-1
size: few
D: TRBD2
J: TRBJ2-1
CDR3: CASSSSGEHNEQFF
DNA: TGCGCCAGCAGCTCTAGCGGGGAGCACAATGAGCAGTTCTTC

V: TRBV29-1
size: few
D: -
J: TRBJ2-1
CDR3: CSVELSLASSYNEQFF
DNA: TGCAGCGTTGAGCTAAGTCTAGCAAGTTCCTACAATGAGCAGTTCTTC

V: TRBV9
size: -
D: -
J: TRBJ2-2
CDR3: CASSVGTALTGELFF
DNA: TGTGCCAGCAGCGTAGGGACGGCCCTCACCGGGGAGCTGTTTTTT

V: TRBV2
size: -
D: -
J: TRBJ1-5
CDR3: CASVGTRGENQPQHF
DNA: TGTGCCAGCGTGGGGACCCGGGGGGAGAATCAGCCCCAGCATTTT

V: TRBV28
size: -
D: -
J: TRBJ2-1
CDR3: CASFPSTGSSYNEQFF
DNA: TGTGCCAGCTTCCCCTCAACCGGGAGCTCCTACAATGAGCAGTTCTTC

V: TRBV2
size: few
D: TRBD1
J: TRBJ2-1
CDR3: CASKRGTGAHNEQFF
DNA: TGTGCCAGCAAACGCGGGACAGGGGCACACAATGAGCAGTTCTTC

V: TRBV25-1
size: few
D: TRBD1
J: TRBJ1-1
CDR3: CASINAGGQGSTEAFF
DNA: TGTGCCAGCATCAACGCAGGAGGACAGGGAAGCACTGAAGCTTTCTTT

V: TRBV5-5
size: few
D: -
J: TRBJ1-2
CDR3: CASSLDFSTSVRYGYTF
DNA: TGTGCCAGCAGCTTGGATTTTTCCACGAGTGTCAGATATGGCTACACCTTC

V: TRBV2
size: -
D: -
J: TRBJ2-6
CDR3: CASSEIVRGPTGANVLTF
DNA: TGTGCCAGCAGTGAAATAGTAAGGGGTCCCACTGGGGCCAACGTCCTGACTTTC

V: TRBV3-1
size: -
D: TRBD1
J: TRBJ2-7
CDR3: CASSQLDRGSYEQYF
DNA: TGTGCCAGCAGCCAACTGGACAGGGGATCCTACGAGCAGTACTTC

V: TRBV6-1
size: -
D: -
J: TRBJ2-2
CDR3: CASNLGGANTGELFF
DNA: TGTGCCAGCAACCTAGGGGGAGCGAACACCGGGGAGCTGTTTTTT

V: TRBV20-1
size: few
D: -
J: TRBJ2-2
CDR3: CSASPLVGELFF
DNA: TGCAGTGCTAGCCCCCTTGTAGGGGAGCTGTTTTTT

V: TRBV12-3/TRBV12-4
size: -
D: -
J: TRBJ1-2
CDR3: CASSLGPGAYGYTF
DNA: TGTGCCAGCAGTTTAGGGCCTGGAGCCTATGGCTACACCTTC

V: TRBV5-1
size: -
D: -
J: TRBJ2-1
CDR3: CASSLSGGTNEQFF
DNA: TGCGCCAGCAGCTTGAGTGGAGGGACGAATGAGCAGTTCTTC

V: TRBV7-8
size: -
D: -
J: TRBJ2-7
CDR3: CASSFATYEQYF
DNA: TGTGCCAGCAGCTTTGCCACCTACGAGCAGTACTTC

V: TRBV28
size: few
D: TRBD1
J: TRBJ2-7
CDR3: CASSFNPGQGSYEQYF
DNA: TGTGCCAGCAGTTTTAATCCGGGACAGGGGAGCTACGAGCAGTACTTC

V: TRBV3-1
size: -
D: TRBD2
J: TRBJ2-1
CDR3: CASSLGLAGTGNEQFF
DNA: TGTGCCAGCAGTTTGGGACTAGCGGGGACAGGTAATGAGCAGTTCTTC

V: TRBV24-1
size: few
D: -
J: TRBJ2-1
CDR3: CATSDLQGRRGHNEQFF
DNA: TGTGCCACCAGTGATTTACAGGGACGGAGGGGTCACAATGAGCAGTTCTTC

V: TRBV25-1
size: -
D: -
J: TRBJ2-5
CDR3: CASSERIRVLKETQYF
DNA: TGTGCCAGCAGTGAAAGGATAAGGGTCCTCAAAGAGACCCAGTACTTC

V: TRBV7-8
size: -
D: -
J: TRBJ2-6
CDR3: CASSHGGVGANVLTF
DNA: TGTGCCAGCAGCCATGGTGGGGTTGGGGCCAACGTCCTGACTTTC

V: TRBV10-3
size: many
D: -
J: TRBJ2-1
CDR3: CAITGGSYNEQFF
DNA: TGTGCCATCACCGGGGGTTCCTACAATGAGCAGTTCTTC

V: TRBV14
size: few
D: TRBD1
J: TRBJ2-4
CDR3: CASSQAFKGQANIQYF
DNA: TGTGCCAGCAGCCAAGCGTTCAAAGGACAGGCAAACATTCAGTACTTC

V: TRBV5-1
size: many
D: TRBD1
J: TRBJ1-1
CDR3: CASSSLGQGNEAFF
DNA: TGCGCCAGCAGCTCGCTAGGACAGGGGAACGAAGCTTTCTTT

V: TRBV3-1
size: -
D: -
J: TRBJ2-7
CDR3: CASSARPGFMDEQYF
DNA: TGTGCCAGCAGCGCTCGACCCGGATTCATGGACGAGCAGTACTTC

V: TRBV29-1
size: -
D: -
J: TRBJ2-3
CDR3: CTSRGPRTDTQYF
DNA: TGCACCTCGAGGGGTCCCCGCACAGATACGCAGTATTTT

V: TRBV5-1
size: few
D: TRBD2
J: TRBJ2-3
CDR3: CASSLDGGGTSDTQYF
DNA: TGCGCCAGCAGCTTGGATGGCGGGGGGACCTCAGATACGCAGTATTTT

V: TRBV28
size: once
D: -
J: TRBJ2-3
CDR3: CASSLWADTQYF
DNA: TGTGCCAGCAGTTTATGGGCAGATACGCAGTATTTT

V: TRBV7-2
size: -
D: -
J: TRBJ1-5
CDR3: CASSWSGKQPQHF
DNA: TGTGCCAGCAGCTGGTCGGGGAAACAGCCCCAGCATTTT

V: TRBV19
size: -
D: -
J: TRBJ2-7
CDR3: CASSAARGIGYYEQYF
DNA: TGTGCCAGTAGCGCCGCGAGAGGGATAGGGTACTACGAGCAGTACTTC

V: TRBV12-3/TRBV12-4
size: -
D: TRBD2
J: TRBJ2-5
CDR3: CASSAPGLAGVETQYF
DNA: TGTGCCAGCAGTGCCCCGGGACTAGCGGGAGTAGAGACCCAGTACTTC

V: TRBV4-1
size: -
D: -
J: TRBJ2-3
CDR3: CASSQATSPDTQYF
DNA: TGCGCCAGCAGCCAAGCGACTAGTCCAGATACGCAGTATTTT

V: TRBV30
size: -
D: -
J: TRBJ2-7
CDR3: CAWSVKRLEREQYF
DNA: TGTGCCTGGAGTGTAAAACGGCTAGAACGGGAGCAGTACTTC

V: TRBV11-2
size: few
D: -
J: TRBJ2-6
CDR3: CASSLDPGANVLTF
DNA: TGTGCCAGCAGCTTGGACCCTGGAGCCAACGTCCTGACTTTC

V: TRBV20-1
size: -
D: TRBD2
J: TRBJ2-3
CDR3: CSASPAGVVDTQYF
DNA: TGCAGTGCGAGTCCAGCGGGGGTTGTAGATACGCAGTATTTT

V: TRBV20-1
size: many
D: -
J: TRBJ2-7
CDR3: CSARDNRRGTNSYEQYF
DNA: TGCAGTGCTAGAGACAACCGCAGAGGGACAAATTCCTACGAGCAGTACTTC

V: TRBV29-1
size: many
D: -
J: TRBJ2-5
CDR3: CSVEGRLSEETQYF
DNA: TGCAGCGTTGAAGGGCGACTTTCCGAAGAGACCCAGTACTTC

V: TRBV5-1
size: -
D: TRBD2
J: TRBJ2-2
CDR3: CASSSTSGIVTGELFF
DNA: TGCGCCAGCAGCTCTACTAGCGGGATTGTCACCGGGGAGCTGTTTTTT